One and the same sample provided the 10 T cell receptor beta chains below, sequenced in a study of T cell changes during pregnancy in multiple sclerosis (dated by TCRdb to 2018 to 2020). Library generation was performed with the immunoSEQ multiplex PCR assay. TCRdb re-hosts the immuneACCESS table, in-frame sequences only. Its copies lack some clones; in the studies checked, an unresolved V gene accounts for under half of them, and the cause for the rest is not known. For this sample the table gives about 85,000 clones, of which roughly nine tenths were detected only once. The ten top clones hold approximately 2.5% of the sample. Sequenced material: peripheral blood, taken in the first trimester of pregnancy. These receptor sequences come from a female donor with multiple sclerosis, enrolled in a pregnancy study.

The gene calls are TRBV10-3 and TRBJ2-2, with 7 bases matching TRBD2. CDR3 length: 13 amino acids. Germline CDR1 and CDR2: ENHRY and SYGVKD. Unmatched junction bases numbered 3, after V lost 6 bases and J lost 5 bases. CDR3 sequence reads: CAIRGRETGELFF. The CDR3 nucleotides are TGTGCCATCAGGGGGCGGGAGACCGGGGAGCTGTTTTTT.

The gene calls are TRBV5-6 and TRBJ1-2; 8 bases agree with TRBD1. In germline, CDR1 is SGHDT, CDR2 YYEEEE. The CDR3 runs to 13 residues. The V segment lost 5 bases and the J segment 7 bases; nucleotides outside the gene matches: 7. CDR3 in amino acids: CASRPDRGSGYTF. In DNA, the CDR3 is TGTGCCAGCAGACCTGACAGGGGTTCTGGCTACACCTTC.

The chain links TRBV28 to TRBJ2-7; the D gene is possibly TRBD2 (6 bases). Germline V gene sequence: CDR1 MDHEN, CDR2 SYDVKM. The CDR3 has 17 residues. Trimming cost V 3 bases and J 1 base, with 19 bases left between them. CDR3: CASSFPGLTSYSYEQYF. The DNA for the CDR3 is TGTGCCAGCAGTTTTCCGGGACTTACCTCATATTCCTACGAGCAGTACTTC.

CDR3 sequence: CAWDGPGTGKVFF. DNA for the CDR3: TGTGCCTGGGATGGCCCCGGGACAGGGAAAGTTTTCTTT. V and J are TRBV30 and TRBJ1-1; 9 nucleotides line up with TRBD1. The ends lost 5 bases at V and 13 bases at J; junction bases unmatched: 14. In germline, CDR1 is GTSNPN, CDR2 SVGIG (reference sequence). The CDR3 extends over 13 amino acids.

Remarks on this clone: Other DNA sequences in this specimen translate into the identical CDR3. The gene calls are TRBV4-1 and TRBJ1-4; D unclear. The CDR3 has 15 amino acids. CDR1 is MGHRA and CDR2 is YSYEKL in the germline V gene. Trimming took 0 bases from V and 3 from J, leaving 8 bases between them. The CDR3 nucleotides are TGCGCCAGCAGCCAAGAGGGGAGATCTAATGAAAAACTGTTTTTT. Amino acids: CASSQEGRSNEKLFF.

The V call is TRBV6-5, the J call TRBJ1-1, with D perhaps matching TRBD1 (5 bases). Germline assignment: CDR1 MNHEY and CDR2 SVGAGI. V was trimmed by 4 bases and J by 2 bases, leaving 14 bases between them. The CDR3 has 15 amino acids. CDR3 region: CASSSGGGYNTEAFF. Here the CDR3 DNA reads TGTGCCAGCAGTTCCGGGGGGGGATATAACACTGAAGCTTTCTTT.

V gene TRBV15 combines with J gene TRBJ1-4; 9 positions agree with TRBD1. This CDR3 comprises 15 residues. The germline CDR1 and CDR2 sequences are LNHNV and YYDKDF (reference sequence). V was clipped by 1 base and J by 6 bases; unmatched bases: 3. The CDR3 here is CATSRGRTGDEKLFF. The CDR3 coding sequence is TGTGCCACCAGCAGAGGACGGACAGGGGATGAAAAACTGTTTTTT.

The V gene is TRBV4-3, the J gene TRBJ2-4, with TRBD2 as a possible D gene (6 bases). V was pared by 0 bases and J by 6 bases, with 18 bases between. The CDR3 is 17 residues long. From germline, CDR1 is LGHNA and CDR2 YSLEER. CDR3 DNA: TGCGCCAGCAGCCAAGATGTCGGTCAGGGAGGTGGAAACATTCAGTACTTC. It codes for CASSQDVGQGGGNIQYF.

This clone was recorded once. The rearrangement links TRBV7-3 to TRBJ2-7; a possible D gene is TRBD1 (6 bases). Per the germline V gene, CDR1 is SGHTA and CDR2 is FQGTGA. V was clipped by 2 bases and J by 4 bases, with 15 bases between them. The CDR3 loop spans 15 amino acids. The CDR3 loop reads CASSLRAGQRYEQYF. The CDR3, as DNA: TGTGCCAGCAGCTTACGAGCCGGACAGAGGTACGAGCAGTACTTC.

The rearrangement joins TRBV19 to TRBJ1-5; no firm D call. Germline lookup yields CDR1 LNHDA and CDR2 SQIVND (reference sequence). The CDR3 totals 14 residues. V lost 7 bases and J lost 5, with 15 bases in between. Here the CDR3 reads CASMDFGEDQPQHF. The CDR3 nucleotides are TGTGCCAGTATGGATTTCGGGGAAGATCAGCCCCAGCATTTT.